Listed below are T cell receptor beta chains from one sample, sequenced in a study of Tregs in tolerant kidney transplant recipients. Method: immunoSEQ multiplex PCR; TCRdb's copy keeps in-frame clones and lacks some. Of 75,000 to 85,000 clones in the sample, roughly 90% were seen once. Specimen: Tregs from blood, collected before the transplant. These receptors all stem from a human donor who received a combined kidney and bone marrow transplant. The CDR3 runs from the conserved cysteine through the conserved F or W. D genes are given only for firm matches. The listing skips clone size in some rows; elsewhere it reads once, few, many or a size class.

J: TRBJ1-1
V: TRBV2
size: -
D: -
DNA: TGTGCCAGCAGTACCCGGACATCCCCCCTCGGGGCTTTCTTT
CDR3: CASSTRTSPLGAFF

J: TRBJ1-6
V: TRBV7-2
size: once
D: -
DNA: TGTGCCAGCAGCTTAGAACAGGGTTATTCACCCCTCCACTTT
CDR3: CASSLEQGYSPLHF

J: TRBJ1-2
V: TRBV28
size: -
D: -
DNA: TGTGCCAGCAGTTTAGGGTCCTCCCGCGATGGCTACACCTTC
CDR3: CASSLGSSRDGYTF

J: TRBJ2-6
V: TRBV5-4
size: -
D: -
DNA: TGTGCCAGCAGCTTGCAGGGAGCTGGGGCCAACGTCCTGACTTTC
CDR3: CASSLQGAGANVLTF

J: TRBJ2-7
V: TRBV7-2
size: -
D: TRBD2
DNA: TGTGCCAGCAGCTTATGGGCGACTAGCGGGAGTTACGAGCAGTACTTC
CDR3: CASSLWATSGSYEQYF

J: TRBJ2-5
V: TRBV5-1
size: once
D: -
DNA: TGCGCCAGCAGCTTGGGGGACACTACCCTGGGGGAGACCCAGTACTTC
CDR3: CASSLGDTTLGETQYF

J: TRBJ2-2
V: TRBV6-5
size: -
D: TRBD2
DNA: TGTGCCAGCCGCCGAAGCGGGACGAACACCGGGGAGCTGTTTTTT
CDR3: CASRRSGTNTGELFF

J: TRBJ1-1
V: TRBV6-6
size: -
D: TRBD1
DNA: TGTGCCAGCAGTGAGGGACAGGGTGACACTGAAGCTTTCTTT
CDR3: CASSEGQGDTEAFF

J: TRBJ2-5
V: TRBV29-1
size: -
D: -
DNA: TGCAGCGTTGAAGGTAGCTCGCAAGAGACCCAGTACTTC
CDR3: CSVEGSSQETQYF

J: TRBJ2-1
V: TRBV19
size: -
D: -
DNA: TGTGCCAGTAGCCACACCTTCACCGGGCCCCGGGGCAATGAGCAGTTCTTC
CDR3: CASSHTFTGPRGNEQFF

J: TRBJ2-7
V: TRBV2
size: -
D: -
DNA: TGTGCCAGCAATGGGGACACAGTCTACGAGCAGTACTTC
CDR3: CASNGDTVYEQYF

J: TRBJ2-4
V: TRBV5-4
size: -
D: TRBD2
DNA: TGTGCCAGCAGCCTGGGACTAGCGGGAGGCAAAAACATTCAGTACTTC
CDR3: CASSLGLAGGKNIQYF

J: TRBJ1-3
V: TRBV30
size: -
D: -
DNA: TGTGCCTGGGCGAGGACTGCTGGAAACACCATATATTTT
CDR3: CAWARTAGNTIYF

J: TRBJ2-1
V: TRBV28
size: -
D: -
DNA: TGTGCCAGCAGTTTAGCCGGAGGAAGGAATGAGCAGTTCTTC
CDR3: CASSLAGGRNEQFF

J: TRBJ2-6
V: TRBV2
size: -
D: -
DNA: TGTGCCAGCAGTGTTGGTCTTGGATCTGGGGCCAACGTCCTGACTTTC
CDR3: CASSVGLGSGANVLTF

J: TRBJ1-3
V: TRBV19
size: -
D: TRBD1
DNA: TGTGCCAGTAAATCGGACAGGGGCCCTGGAAACACCATATATTTT
CDR3: CASKSDRGPGNTIYF

J: TRBJ2-1
V: TRBV7-2
size: -
D: TRBD2
DNA: TGTGCCAGCAGCTCGGGACTACGAAATGAGCAGTTCTTC
CDR3: CASSSGLRNEQFF

J: TRBJ1-1
V: TRBV4-2
size: few
D: TRBD1
DNA: TGTGCCAGCAGCCAAGATGTCGAGACAGGGCTTTTCACTGAAGCTTTCTTT
CDR3: CASSQDVETGLFTEAFF

J: TRBJ1-1
V: TRBV28
size: once
D: -
DNA: TGTGCCAGCAGTACGACTCAGGGGAGGACTGAAGCTTTCTTT
CDR3: CASSTTQGRTEAFF

J: TRBJ1-2
V: TRBV27
size: -
D: -
DNA: TGTGCCAGCAGTTTAGGGGCCAGGAACTATGGCTACACCTTC
CDR3: CASSLGARNYGYTF

J: TRBJ1-1
V: TRBV18
size: -
D: -
DNA: TGTGCCAGCTCAGCAAGTAAAGTGTCAAACACTGAAGCTTTCTTT
CDR3: CASSASKVSNTEAFF

J: TRBJ2-7
V: TRBV28
size: -
D: TRBD2
DNA: TGTGCCAGCAGTCCGCCTGGACTAGCGGACTCCTACGAGCAGTACTTC
CDR3: CASSPPGLADSYEQYF

J: TRBJ1-5
V: TRBV7-8
size: -
D: -
DNA: TGTGCCAGCAGCTTAGGGGGCGGGGGGTTCCAGCCCCAGCATTTT
CDR3: CASSLGGGGFQPQHF

J: TRBJ1-5
V: TRBV7-9
size: -
D: -
DNA: TGTGCCAGCAGCTTAGACACTGATCAGCCCCAGCATTTT
CDR3: CASSLDTDQPQHF

J: TRBJ2-3
V: TRBV29-1
size: -
D: -
DNA: TGCAGCGTGGCGGGGAGCACAGCAGATACGCAGTATTTT
CDR3: CSVAGSTADTQYF

J: TRBJ2-7
V: TRBV19
size: -
D: TRBD2
DNA: TGTGCCAGTAGCCCCGTAGCGGGAGCGTACGAGCAGTACTTC
CDR3: CASSPVAGAYEQYF

J: TRBJ2-3
V: TRBV6-5
size: once
D: TRBD2
DNA: TGTGCCAGCAGCTATAGCGGGAGTGCAGATACGCAGTATTTT
CDR3: CASSYSGSADTQYF

J: TRBJ1-1
V: TRBV7-9
size: -
D: -
DNA: TGTGCCAGCAGCATCGGGTGGGGTGTGAACACTGAAGCTTTCTTT
CDR3: CASSIGWGVNTEAFF

J: TRBJ1-5
V: TRBV30
size: -
D: -
DNA: TGTGCCTGGAGTGTAGGGAATGGCAATCAGCCCCAGCATTTT
CDR3: CAWSVGNGNQPQHF

J: TRBJ1-1
V: TRBV6-1
size: few
D: TRBD1
DNA: TGTGCCAGCAGTGAACCCCGGACAGGGATTTACGAAGCTTTCTTT
CDR3: CASSEPRTGIYEAFF

J: TRBJ2-7
V: TRBV7-2
size: -
D: TRBD1
DNA: TGTGCCAGCAGCCCAAGTTTCAGGGGGTCTAGCTACGAGCAGTACTTC
CDR3: CASSPSFRGSSYEQYF

J: TRBJ2-5
V: TRBV2
size: -
D: -
DNA: TGTGCCAGCGCAAAGGAACAAGAGACCCAGTACTTC
CDR3: CASAKEQETQYF

J: TRBJ1-5
V: TRBV30
size: -
D: -
DNA: TGTGCCTGGAGCCTACAGGGTAGCAATCAGCCCCAGCATTTT
CDR3: CAWSLQGSNQPQHF

J: TRBJ2-3
V: TRBV6-1
size: -
D: -
DNA: TGTGCCCTAGAAGGCCAGACCGGTGGCGCAGATACGCAGTATTTT
CDR3: CALEGQTGGADTQYF

J: TRBJ2-7
V: TRBV5-5
size: -
D: -
DNA: TGTGCCAGCAGCCGCGGGACGGGGAGCTACGAGCAGTACTTC
CDR3: CASSRGTGSYEQYF

J: TRBJ1-5
V: TRBV28
size: -
D: -
DNA: TGTGCCAGCAGTTTACCGGGTGGCCAGCCCCAGCATTTT
CDR3: CASSLPGGQPQHF

J: TRBJ2-3
V: TRBV5-1
size: -
D: -
DNA: TGCGCCAGCAGCGTAAAGGCAGATACGCAGTATTTT
CDR3: CASSVKADTQYF

J: TRBJ1-2
V: TRBV19
size: once
D: -
DNA: TGTGCCAGTAGTATAGACCATACTCTGGCTGGCTACACCTTC
CDR3: CASSIDHTLAGYTF

J: TRBJ2-1
V: TRBV7-2
size: once
D: -
DNA: TGTGCCAGCAGCTTAGTAGGGAGTGAGCAGTTCTTC
CDR3: CASSLVGSEQFF

J: TRBJ2-1
V: TRBV28
size: -
D: -
DNA: TGTGCCAGCAGTTCACTAATGTACAATGAGCAGTTCTTC
CDR3: CASSSLMYNEQFF

J: TRBJ2-7
V: TRBV11-2
size: -
D: -
DNA: TGTGCCAGCAGCTTAGATGGCACTAGCCCGTCCTACGAGCAGTACTTC
CDR3: CASSLDGTSPSYEQYF

J: TRBJ2-6
V: TRBV18
size: once
D: TRBD2
DNA: TGTGCCAGCTCCACCGGGGGGAGAGGGGCCAACGTCCTGACTTTC
CDR3: CASSTGGRGANVLTF

J: TRBJ2-3
V: TRBV5-1
size: -
D: -
DNA: TGCGCCAGCGCGGAGGGCGGTACCGGACCGACAGATACGCAGTATTTT
CDR3: CASAEGGTGPTDTQYF

J: TRBJ2-3
V: TRBV5-1
size: -
D: -
DNA: TGCGCCAGCAGCCCAGCACGTCCTAGCACAGATACGCAGTATTTT
CDR3: CASSPARPSTDTQYF

J: TRBJ2-1
V: TRBV5-4
size: -
D: TRBD2
DNA: TGTGCCAGCAGCCCCCTGGGGACTAGCGGGGCCAATGAGCAGTTCTTC
CDR3: CASSPLGTSGANEQFF

J: TRBJ1-4
V: TRBV7-6
size: -
D: -
DNA: TGTGCCAGCAGCTTAGCCCCTCCGACGACTAATGAAAAACTGTTTTTT
CDR3: CASSLAPPTTNEKLFF

J: TRBJ1-1
V: TRBV7-3
size: -
D: -
DNA: TGTGCCAGCAGCTTACAGGGTCCCATGGAGGAAGCTTTCTTT
CDR3: CASSLQGPMEEAFF

J: TRBJ1-2
V: TRBV19
size: -
D: -
DNA: TGTGCCAGTAACCCTACCGCAGCCCCTATCTATGGCTACACCTTC
CDR3: CASNPTAAPIYGYTF

J: TRBJ1-4
V: TRBV5-6
size: -
D: TRBD1
DNA: TGTGCCAGCAGCTCCAGACAGGGTAAAAGTGAAAAACTGTTTTTT
CDR3: CASSSRQGKSEKLFF

J: TRBJ1-4
V: TRBV19
size: -
D: -
DNA: TGTGCCACACAGGGAGTCTTTGGTGAAAAACTGTTTTTT
CDR3: CATQGVFGEKLFF

J: TRBJ2-4
V: TRBV4-3
size: -
D: TRBD2
DNA: TGCGCCAGCAGCCAAGATCATGGGGCTAGCGGGAGGGTGGCCAAAAACATTCAGTACTTC
CDR3: CASSQDHGASGRVAKNIQYF

J: TRBJ2-2
V: TRBV7-2
size: -
D: -
DNA: TGTGCCAGCAGCCCGGACCTCTACACCGGGGAGCTGTTTTTT
CDR3: CASSPDLYTGELFF

J: TRBJ1-2
V: TRBV4-3
size: -
D: TRBD1
DNA: TGCGCCAGCAGCCAAGGGGGGGTAGGGGGCTACTATGGCTACACCTTC
CDR3: CASSQGGVGGYYGYTF